A selection of T cell receptor beta chains follows, all from one sample in a study of PD-L1 blockade in urothelial cancer. Here immunoSEQ multiplex PCR was the method, and the copy in TCRdb shows in-frame clones only, minus some. The sample lists around 92,000 clones; around 90% were seen once. The sample consisted of PBMCs, taken around atezolizumab (anti-PD-L1) treatment. Source of these receptors: a woman at least 80 years old with urothelial cancer. The CDR3 runs from the conserved cysteine through the conserved F or W. A D gene is named only where the DNA matches it firmly. Only part of the rows carry a size: once, few, many, or a class if the clone is expanded.

j_gene: TRBJ1-2
abundance: few
d_gene: .
v_gene: TRBV28
CDR3aa: CASSLRLGLHGYTF
CDR3nt: TGTGCCAGCAGTCTCCGCTTGGGACTCCATGGCTACACCTTC

j_gene: TRBJ1-3
abundance: .
d_gene: .
v_gene: TRBV18
CDR3aa: CASSPVYNLEGNTIYF
CDR3nt: TGTGCCAGCTCACCAGTATACAACCTCGAAGGAAACACCATATATTTT

j_gene: TRBJ2-7
abundance: .
d_gene: .
v_gene: TRBV11-2
CDR3aa: CASSPADSTYEQYF
CDR3nt: TGTGCCAGCAGTCCCGCGGACTCTACCTACGAGCAGTACTTC

j_gene: TRBJ1-3
abundance: .
d_gene: .
v_gene: TRBV6-6
CDR3aa: CASSFAGGNTIYF
CDR3nt: TGTGCCAGCAGTTTCGCAGGAGGAAACACCATATATTTT

j_gene: TRBJ2-7
abundance: .
d_gene: .
v_gene: TRBV19
CDR3aa: CASSIMLGPASYEQYF
CDR3nt: TGTGCCAGTAGTATAATGCTGGGCCCTGCCTCCTACGAGCAGTACTTC

j_gene: TRBJ2-1
abundance: once
d_gene: TRBD2
v_gene: TRBV5-8
CDR3aa: CASSLYGGRVPYNEQFF
CDR3nt: TGTGCCAGCAGCTTGTATGGCGGGAGGGTGCCCTACAATGAGCAGTTCTTC

j_gene: TRBJ2-1
abundance: .
d_gene: .
v_gene: TRBV6-6
CDR3aa: CASSPPPRDKSEQFF
CDR3nt: TGTGCCAGCAGTCCCCCCCCCAGGGACAAGAGTGAGCAGTTCTTC

j_gene: TRBJ2-1
abundance: .
d_gene: TRBD2
v_gene: TRBV19
CDR3aa: CASTPLTSGSNEQFF
CDR3nt: TGTGCCAGTACCCCGTTGACTAGCGGGTCGAATGAGCAGTTCTTC

j_gene: TRBJ1-3
abundance: .
d_gene: .
v_gene: TRBV11-2
CDR3aa: CASSLQATIYF
CDR3nt: TGTGCCAGCAGCTTACAAGCCACCATATATTTT

j_gene: TRBJ2-3
abundance: .
d_gene: .
v_gene: TRBV19
CDR3aa: CASRGRAPDTQYF
CDR3nt: TGTGCCAGTAGGGGCAGGGCTCCAGATACGCAGTATTTT

j_gene: TRBJ1-1
abundance: few
d_gene: TRBD1
v_gene: TRBV9
CDR3aa: CASSVAPPGQGARGEAFF
CDR3nt: TGTGCCAGCAGCGTAGCCCCCCCCGGACAGGGGGCGAGAGGTGAAGCTTTCTTT

j_gene: TRBJ2-3
abundance: .
d_gene: TRBD2
v_gene: TRBV5-1
CDR3aa: CASSFPGLAGGQPDTQYF
CDR3nt: TGCGCCAGCAGCTTCCCGGGACTAGCGGGAGGGCAGCCAGATACGCAGTATTTT

j_gene: TRBJ1-2
abundance: .
d_gene: .
v_gene: TRBV19
CDR3aa: CASRNSRLGYGYTF
CDR3nt: TGTGCCAGTAGAAATAGCCGCCTTGGCTATGGCTACACCTTC

j_gene: TRBJ1-5
abundance: .
d_gene: TRBD1
v_gene: TRBV28
CDR3aa: CASSSQGQGASQPQHF
CDR3nt: TGTGCCAGCAGTTCACAAGGACAGGGGGCGAGTCAGCCCCAGCATTTT

j_gene: TRBJ1-1
abundance: .
d_gene: .
v_gene: TRBV11-2
CDR3aa: CASSLGGVGEAFF
CDR3nt: TGTGCCAGCAGCTTAGGAGGTGTCGGTGAAGCTTTCTTT

j_gene: TRBJ2-1
abundance: .
d_gene: TRBD2
v_gene: TRBV6-1
CDR3aa: CASSEASGRAGNEQFF
CDR3nt: TGTGCCAGCAGTGAAGCTAGCGGGAGGGCGGGGAATGAGCAGTTCTTC